Below, 28 T cell receptor beta chains from the same sample are listed, as sequenced in a study of blood T cell repertoires in COVID-19. Data came from immunoSEQ multiplex PCR; TCRdb stores just in-frame clones and leaves some out. The profile shows hundreds of thousands of clones, roughly 80% of them singletons. The sequenced sample consisted of PBMCs or T cells enriched from blood (not recorded which). These TCRs come from a man under 40 with acute COVID-19.

The V gene is TRBV3-1 (or the pseudogene TRBV3-2), the J gene TRBJ2-3, with D maybe TRBD1 (6 bases). This CDR3 is 17 amino acids long. Looked up from germline, CDR1 is LGHDT and CDR2 is YNNKEL (reference sequence). With 4 bases removed from V and 2 bases from J, the gap between germline ends came to 19 bases. CDR3 in amino acids: CASSPDSPLRFTDTQYF. DNA of the CDR3: TGTGCCAGCAGCCCGGACAGCCCGTTACGCTTCACAGATACGCAGTATTTT.

This clone has a single count. The chain recombines TRBV10-2 with TRBJ2-1, with D possibly being TRBD2 (6 bases). The V gene's germline CDR1 is WSHSY and CDR2 SAAADI. The CDR3 has 13 residues. Trimming shortened V by 11 bases and J by 3 bases, and 14 bases separated the two germline ends. CDR3 sequence reads: CAAAGLLYNEQFF. CDR3 DNA sequence: TGCGCCGCCGCGGGACTGCTCTACAATGAGCAGTTCTTC.

The V gene is TRBV4-3, the J gene TRBJ1-5; D not resolved. Trimming took off 0 bases at V and 7 bases at J, with 10 bases between the two ends. This CDR3 comprises 14 residues. Germline loops: CDR1 LGHNA, CDR2 YSLEER. CDR3 amino acids: CASSQDVRTQPQHF. In DNA form, the CDR3 reads TGCGCCAGCAGCCAAGATGTCAGAACCCAGCCCCAGCATTTT.

This chain uses TRBV27 with TRBJ1-1, with 9 bases identical to TRBD1. CDR3 length: 14 residues. The J segment lost 3 bases and the V segment lost 2 bases, leaving 1 base of the junction unmatched. Looked up from germline, CDR1 is MNHEY and CDR2 is SMNVEV (reference sequence). The CDR3 loop is CASSLRDRDTEAFF. CDR3 coding DNA: TGTGCCAGCAGTTTACGGGACAGGGACACTGAAGCTTTCTTT.

V and J are TRBV28 and TRBJ2-5; D perhaps matches TRBD1 (5 bases). V was shortened by 5 bases and J by 4 bases, with 20 bases between the two germline ends. Per the germline V gene, CDR1 is MDHEN and CDR2 is SYDVKM. CDR3 length: 16 residues. In nucleotides, the CDR3 is TGTGCCAGCAGTCCCGTAGGGGCGTCCCTCAGAGAGACCCAGTACTTC. Translated: CASSPVGASLRETQYF.

The chain is built from TRBV28 and TRBJ2-3; 8 nucleotides agree with TRBD2. The V gene's germline CDR1 is MDHEN and CDR2 SYDVKM. V trimming: 6 bases; J trimming: 3 bases; junction bases outside the gene matches: 8. The CDR3 sequence is 15 residues long. CDR3 sequence reads: CASSAQRGLTDTQYF. The CDR3 DNA sequence: TGTGCCAGCAGCGCCCAGCGGGGGTTAACAGATACGCAGTATTTT.

The chain joins TRBV6-2 or TRBV6-3 to TRBJ2-7; TRBD2 aligns across 8 bases. This CDR3 is 14 amino acids long. Trimming cost V 2 bases and J 1 base; bases outside gene matches: 1. The germline gives CDR1 MNHEY, CDR2 SVGEGT. DNA of the CDR3: TGTGCCAGCAGTTACGGCGGGGGGTCCTACGAGCAGTACGTC. Translation gives CASSYGGGSYEQYV.

The chain has TRBV20-1 and TRBJ2-1, with TRBD1 as a possible D gene (6 bases). Trimming took off 3 bases at V and 10 bases at J, with 13 bases between the two ends. Germline assignment: CDR1 DFQATT and CDR2 SNEGSKA (reference sequence). This CDR3 has 12 amino acids. The CDR3: CSASGQGYEQFF. The CDR3 nucleotides read TGCAGTGCTAGTGGTCAGGGGTACGAGCAGTTCTTC.

This rearrangement joins TRBV27 to TRBJ1-2, with unresolved D. The germline V gene has CDR1 MNHEY and CDR2 SMNVEV (reference sequence). This CDR3 comprises 14 residues. Trimming took 6 bases from V and 4 from J, leaving 15 bases between them. The DNA of the CDR3 is TGTGCCAGCAGGGCCGGCACAGCCTTCTATGGCTACACCTTC. It codes for CASRAGTAFYGYTF.

The J gene is TRBJ1-6, the V gene TRBV6-4, with unresolved D. Germline assignment: CDR1 MRHNA and CDR2 SNTAGT. Trimming removed 0 bases at V and 9 bases at J, with 9 bases between. The CDR3 has 14 amino acids. CDR3 DNA: TGTGCCAGCAGTGACTCGCACAGCGGTTCACCCCTCCACTTT. Translated: CASSDSHSGSPLHF.

This rearrangement joins TRBV19 to TRBJ1-4; a possible D gene is TRBD1 (5 bases). V lost 0 bases, J lost 11 bases, and 16 bases lay in between. The CDR3 contains 15 residues. Germline V lookup: CDR1 LNHDA, CDR2 SQIVND (reference sequence). CDR3 DNA sequence: TGTGCCAGTAGTATAGATCCCCAGGGAATGCGGAAACTGTTTTTT. The encoded protein is CASSIDPQGMRKLFF.

The genes are TRBV19 and TRBJ1-3; TRBD1 matches 8 bases. Unmatched junction bases numbered 1, after V lost 8 bases and J lost 4 bases. The CDR3 consists of 12 residues. CDR1 is LNHDA, CDR2 SQIVND, per germline (reference sequence). This CDR3 is CASGDRGNTIYF. CDR3 in DNA: TGTGCCAGTGGGGACAGGGGAAACACCATATATTTT.

This chain joins TRBV5-4 and TRBJ1-2, with 10 bases matching TRBD1. Unmatched junction bases numbered 10, after V lost 4 bases and J lost 4 bases. Germline V lookup: CDR1 SGHNT, CDR2 YYREEE (reference sequence). The CDR3 is 16 amino acids. In nucleotides, the CDR3 is TGTGCCAGCAGCACCCCGAAGACAGGGGGCTTCTATGGCTACACCTTC. It yields the protein CASSTPKTGGFYGYTF.

CDR3 bases: TGTGCCACCAGCACAGGGTCGACAGATACGCAGTATTTT. Its protein is CATSTGSTDTQYF. The rearrangement links TRBV15 to TRBJ2-3; tentative D call: TRBD1 (5 bases). V lost 4 bases and J lost 3, with 8 bases in between. The CDR3 contains 13 residues. CDR1 and CDR2 from the germline V gene are LNHNV and YYDKDF (reference sequence). Full variable domain (rest looked up from reference TRBV15 and TRBJ2-3): DAMVIQNPRYQVTQFGKPVTLSCSQTLNHNVMYWYQQKSSQAPKLLFHYYDKDFNNEADTPDNFQSRRPNTSFCFLDIRSPGLGDTAMYLCATSTGSTDTQYFGPGTRLTVL.

This chain links TRBV24-1 with TRBJ1-1, with 7 bases matching TRBD1. V shed 8 bases and J 4 bases; nucleotides not matched to a gene: 6. There are 13 residues in the CDR3. CDR1 and CDR2 from the germline V gene are KGHDR and SFDVKD. The CDR3, as DNA: TGTGCCACCACAACAGGGGTAGGCACTGAAGCTTTCTTT. Translation: CATTTGVGTEAFF.

The J gene is TRBJ2-5, the V gene TRBV27, with 8 bases matching TRBD2. Unmatched junction bases numbered 7, after V lost 2 bases and J lost 5 bases. The CDR3 spans 15 residues. Germline values: CDR1 MNHEY, CDR2 SMNVEV (reference sequence). CDR3 protein: CASSLQAGGRETQYF. The CDR3 nucleotides are TGTGCCAGCAGTTTACAGGCGGGAGGTCGGGAGACCCAGTACTTC.

This chain uses TRBV6-5 with TRBJ1-1; 7 bases are a match to TRBD1. V lost 8 bases to trimming and J lost 3 bases; unmatched junction nucleotides: 12. The length of the CDR3 is 15 residues. Germline values: CDR1 MNHEY, CDR2 SVGAGI. CDR3 in DNA: TGTGCCAGCTCAAGACAGGGTGGTATGGACACTGAAGCTTTCTTT. Amino acids: CASSRQGGMDTEAFF.

The chain is built from TRBV3-1 (or the pseudogene TRBV3-2) and TRBJ1-6, with 7 positions matching TRBD1. Germline trimming cut 4 bases from V and 9 bases from J; bases unmatched to any gene: 6. This CDR3 has 14 residues. CDR1 LGHDT and CDR2 YNNKEL come from the germline V gene (reference sequence). In DNA, the CDR3 is TGTGCCAGCAGCCTGGGACAGATAAGTTCACCCCTCCACTTT. The encoded protein is CASSLGQISSPLHF.

V gene TRBV5-5 combines with J gene TRBJ1-5; tentative D call: TRBD1 (5 bases). Trimming left V 7 bases short and J 3 bases short, with 11 bases between. CDR3 length: 13 amino acids. Germline V lookup: CDR1 SGHKS, CDR2 YYEKEE (reference sequence). CDR3 in DNA: TGTGCCAGCGGTGACAGCGTCAATCAGCCCCAGCATTTT. Protein sequence: CASGDSVNQPQHF.

The chain combines TRBV10-2 with TRBJ1-2; a possible D gene is TRBD1 (6 bases). The CDR3 length is 16 residues. CDR1 and CDR2 (germline): WSHSY, SAAADI. The V gene lost 3 bases and the J gene lost 4 bases, with 18 bases spanning the gap. CDR3 DNA: TGCGCCAGCAGTGATTCTAACAGGGCTTATAGCTATGGCTACACCTTC. Amino acids: CASSDSNRAYSYGYTF.

This chain uses TRBV2 with TRBJ2-5; 7 nucleotides match TRBD2. The CDR3 covers 14 residues. J lost 6 bases, V lost 2 bases, and 6 bases had no gene match. Germline-derived CDR1 and CDR2 are SNHLY and FYNNEI. This CDR3 is CASSETGGGKTQYF. The CDR3, as DNA: TGTGCCAGCAGTGAAACGGGGGGTGGGAAGACCCAGTACTTC.

The chain recombines TRBV28 with TRBJ1-4; D remains ambiguous. Trimming took 8 bases from V and 3 from J, leaving 16 bases between them. CDR3 length equals 15 residues. Germline V lookup: CDR1 MDHEN, CDR2 SYDVKM. The DNA for the CDR3 is TGTGCCAGCGAGCCGCGGGGTTCTGCTAATGAAAAACTGTTTTTT. Translation gives CASEPRGSANEKLFF.

The gene calls are TRBV29-1 and TRBJ1-2; D not certain. This CDR3 has 14 amino acids. The germline V gene has CDR1 SQVTM and CDR2 ANQGSEA. Trimming removed 4 bases from V and 3 bases from J, with 15 bases in between. CDR3 protein: CSVGFGRRDYGYTF. The CDR3 DNA reads TGCAGCGTTGGTTTTGGACGGAGGGACTATGGCTACACCTTC.

The chain carries TRBV27 and TRBJ2-1, with a possible D match to TRBD1 (6 bases). CDR1 is MNHEY and CDR2 is SMNVEV in the germline V gene (reference sequence). The CDR3 sequence is 15 residues long. The V and J ends lost 8 bases and 0 bases respectively, with 14 bases between them. The CDR3 region is CASQTGGSSYNEQFF. The CDR3, as DNA: TGTGCCAGCCAGACAGGAGGCAGCTCCTACAATGAGCAGTTCTTC.

The rearrangement joins TRBV19 to TRBJ2-2; D ambiguous. V was cut by 5 bases and J by 7 bases, with 17 bases left in between. This CDR3 has 15 amino acids. Germline V gene sequence: CDR1 LNHDA, CDR2 SQIVND (reference sequence). CDR3 residues: CASSPSPADIGELFF. CDR3 bases: TGTGCCAGTAGTCCCAGCCCTGCAGACATCGGGGAGCTGTTTTTT.

The V call is TRBV19, the J call TRBJ1-3; D gene unclear. This CDR3 has 13 amino acids. The V gene's germline CDR1 is LNHDA and CDR2 SQIVND (reference sequence). V was cut by 3 bases and J by 4 bases, with 7 bases left in between. The CDR3: CASSIESGNTIYF. CDR3 in DNA: TGTGCCAGTAGTATCGAGAGCGGAAACACCATATATTTT.

The chain is built from TRBV19 and TRBJ1-2, with TRBD1 as a possible D gene (5 bases). The CDR3 is 15 amino acids. Germline CDR1 is LNHDA and CDR2 is SQIVND (reference sequence). V shed 3 bases and J shed 4 bases, with 15 bases lying between them. In DNA, the CDR3 is TGTGCCAGTAGTATGGACGGTCAGGGTGTCTATGGCTACACCTTC. It specifies CASSMDGQGVYGYTF.

The chain is built from TRBV28 and TRBJ1-1; 10 nucleotides match TRBD1. CDR3 length: 14 residues. The J segment lost 5 bases and the V segment lost 10 bases, leaving 10 bases of the junction unmatched. CDR1 MDHEN and CDR2 SYDVKM come from the germline V gene. DNA of the CDR3: TGTGCCACCGGGGGGGACAGGGGCTATACTGAAGCTTTCTTT. As protein: CATGGDRGYTEAFF. The entire variable domain, with the rest obtained from reference TRBV28 and TRBJ1-1, is as follows: DVKVTQSSRYLVKRTGEKVFLECVQDMDHENMFWYRQDPGLGLRLIYFSYDVKMKEKGDIPEGYSVSREKKERFSLILESASTNQTSMYLCATGGDRGYTEAFFGQGTRLTVV.